This is a list of T cell receptor beta chains from one sample in a study of blood T cell repertoires in COVID-19. Some clones are missing from TCRdb's copy, which holds only in-frame ones; the method was immunoSEQ multiplex PCR. The data show over 65,000 clones, under 90% seen once. What was sequenced was peripheral blood. Receptors originate from an older man with acute or convalescent COVID-19. Each CDR3 is given with its conserved first and last residue. D genes are given only for firm matches. Expanded clones are given a class, and other clones once, few, many or no size at all.

d_gene: TRBD1
j_gene: TRBJ1-3
abundance: NA
v_gene: TRBV5-4
CDR3nt: TGTGCCAGCAGCGGCCGACAGGGTTCTGGAAACACCATATATTTT
CDR3aa: CASSGRQGSGNTIYF

d_gene: NA
j_gene: TRBJ1-5
abundance: NA
v_gene: TRBV6-1
CDR3nt: TGTGCCAGCAGTGTCCCCTATCGGGAGGGCAATCAGCCCCAGCATTTT
CDR3aa: CASSVPYREGNQPQHF

d_gene: TRBD1
j_gene: TRBJ1-2
abundance: NA
v_gene: TRBV19
CDR3nt: TGTGCCAGTAGTCGCCGGGACAGGTCCCCCTTAGATGGCTACACCTTC
CDR3aa: CASSRRDRSPLDGYTF

d_gene: TRBD2
j_gene: TRBJ2-3
abundance: NA
v_gene: TRBV14
CDR3nt: TGTGCCAGCAGCCAAGATCGGACTAGCGGGAGTCCCCGCACAGATACGCAGTATTTT
CDR3aa: CASSQDRTSGSPRTDTQYF

d_gene: NA
j_gene: TRBJ2-7
abundance: NA
v_gene: TRBV2
CDR3nt: TGTGCCAGCAGTGAGGACAGAATTAACTACGAGCAGTACTTC
CDR3aa: CASSEDRINYEQYF

d_gene: NA
j_gene: TRBJ2-7
abundance: few
v_gene: TRBV2
CDR3nt: TGTGCCAGCGCCAAGGAGGGAGGTGTGCAGTACTTC
CDR3aa: CASAKEGGVQYF

d_gene: TRBD1
j_gene: TRBJ1-2
abundance: NA
v_gene: TRBV5-1
CDR3nt: TGCGCCAGCAGCAGAGGACAGGGTGCCCTTCCCTTTGGCTACACCTTC
CDR3aa: CASSRGQGALPFGYTF

d_gene: TRBD2
j_gene: TRBJ2-3
abundance: NA
v_gene: TRBV7-8
CDR3nt: TGTGCCAGCAGCTTAGTACCAGCGGGAGGGCCAGATACGCAGTATTTT
CDR3aa: CASSLVPAGGPDTQYF

d_gene: TRBD1
j_gene: TRBJ2-7
abundance: NA
v_gene: TRBV5-1
CDR3nt: TGCGCCAGCAGCATCCCCGGGACAGGGGAAGAGCAGTACTTC
CDR3aa: CASSIPGTGEEQYF

d_gene: TRBD1
j_gene: TRBJ1-4
abundance: NA
v_gene: TRBV19
CDR3nt: TGTGCCAGTAGTGCGGACAGGTTCAATGAAAAACTGTTTTTT
CDR3aa: CASSADRFNEKLFF

d_gene: NA
j_gene: TRBJ2-5
abundance: NA
v_gene: TRBV5-6
CDR3nt: TGTGCCAGCAGCTTGTCAGGGGCGCGCGGGGAGACCCAGTACTTC
CDR3aa: CASSLSGARGETQYF

d_gene: NA
j_gene: TRBJ2-3
abundance: NA
v_gene: TRBV18
CDR3nt: TGTGCCAGCTCACCGTATGCAGCAGATACGCAGTATTTT
CDR3aa: CASSPYAADTQYF

d_gene: TRBD2
j_gene: TRBJ2-1
abundance: NA
v_gene: TRBV7-9
CDR3nt: TGTGCCAGCAGCCGCCCGGGACTAGCGCGTAACAATGAGCAGTTCTTC
CDR3aa: CASSRPGLARNNEQFF

d_gene: NA
j_gene: TRBJ1-5
abundance: NA
v_gene: TRBV15
CDR3nt: TGTGCCACCACCAGAAGGAGGGGTAGAAGCAATCAGCCCCAGCATTTT
CDR3aa: CATTRRRGRSNQPQHF